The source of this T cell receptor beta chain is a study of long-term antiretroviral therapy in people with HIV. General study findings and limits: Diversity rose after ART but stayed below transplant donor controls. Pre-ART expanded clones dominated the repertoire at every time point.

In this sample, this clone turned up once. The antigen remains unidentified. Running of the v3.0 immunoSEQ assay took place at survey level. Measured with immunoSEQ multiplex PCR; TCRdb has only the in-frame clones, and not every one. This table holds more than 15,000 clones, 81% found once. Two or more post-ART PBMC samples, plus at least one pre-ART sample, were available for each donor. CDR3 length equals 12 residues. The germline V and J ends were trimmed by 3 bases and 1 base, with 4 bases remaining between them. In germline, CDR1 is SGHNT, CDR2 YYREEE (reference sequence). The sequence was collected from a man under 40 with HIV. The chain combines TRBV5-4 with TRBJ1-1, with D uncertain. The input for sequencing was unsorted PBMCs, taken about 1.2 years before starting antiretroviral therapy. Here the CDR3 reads CASSWGNTEAFF. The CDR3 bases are TGTGCCAGCAGCTGGGGGAACACTGAAGCTTTCTTT.